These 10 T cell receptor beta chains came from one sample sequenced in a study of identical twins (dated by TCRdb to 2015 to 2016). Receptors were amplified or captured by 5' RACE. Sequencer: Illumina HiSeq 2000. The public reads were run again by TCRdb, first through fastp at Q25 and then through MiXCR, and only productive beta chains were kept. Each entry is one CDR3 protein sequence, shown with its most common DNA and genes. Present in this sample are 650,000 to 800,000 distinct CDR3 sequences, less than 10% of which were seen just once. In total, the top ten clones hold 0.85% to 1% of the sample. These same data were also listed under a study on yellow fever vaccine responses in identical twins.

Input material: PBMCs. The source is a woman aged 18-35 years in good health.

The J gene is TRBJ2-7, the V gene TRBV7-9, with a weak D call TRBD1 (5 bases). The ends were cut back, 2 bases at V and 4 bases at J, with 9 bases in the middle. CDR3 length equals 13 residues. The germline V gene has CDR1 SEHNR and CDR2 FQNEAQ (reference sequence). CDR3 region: CASSLRTQYEQYF. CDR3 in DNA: TGTGCCAGCAGCTTAAGGACACAGTACGAGCAGTACTTC.

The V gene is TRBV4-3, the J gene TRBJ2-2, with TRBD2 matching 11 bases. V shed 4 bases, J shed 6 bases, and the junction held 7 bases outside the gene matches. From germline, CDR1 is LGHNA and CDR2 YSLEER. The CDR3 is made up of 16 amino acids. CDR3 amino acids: CASSPTSGIMAGELFF. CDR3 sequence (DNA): TGCGCCAGCAGCCCGACTAGCGGGATTATGGCCGGGGAGCTGTTTTTT.

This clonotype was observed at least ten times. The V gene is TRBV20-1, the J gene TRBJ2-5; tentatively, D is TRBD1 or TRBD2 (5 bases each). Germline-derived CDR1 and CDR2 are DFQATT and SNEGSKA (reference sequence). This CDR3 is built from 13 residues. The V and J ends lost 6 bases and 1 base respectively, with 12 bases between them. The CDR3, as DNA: TGCAGTGCGGGGGTTTTGGTCCAAGAGACCCAGTACTTC. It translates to CSAGVLVQETQYF.

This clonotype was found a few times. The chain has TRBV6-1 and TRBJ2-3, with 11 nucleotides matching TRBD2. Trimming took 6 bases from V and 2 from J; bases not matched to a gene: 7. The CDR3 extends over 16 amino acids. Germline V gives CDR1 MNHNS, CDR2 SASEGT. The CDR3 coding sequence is TGTGCCAGCAGGAAGGGGACTAGCGGAATCACAGATACGCAGTATTTT. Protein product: CASRKGTSGITDTQYF.

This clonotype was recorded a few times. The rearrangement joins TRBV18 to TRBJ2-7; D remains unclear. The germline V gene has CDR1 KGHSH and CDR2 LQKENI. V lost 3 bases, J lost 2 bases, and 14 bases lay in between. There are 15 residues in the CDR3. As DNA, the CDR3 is TGTGCCAGCTCACCCCGCGACTTGCAAACCTACGAGCAGTACTTC. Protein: CASSPRDLQTYEQYF. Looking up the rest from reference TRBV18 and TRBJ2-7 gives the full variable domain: NAGVMQNPRHLVRRRGQEARLRCSPMKGHSHVYWYRQLPEEGLKFMVYLQKENIIDESGMPKERFSAEFPKEGPSILRIQQVVRGDSAAYFCASSPRDLQTYEQYFGPGTRLTVT.

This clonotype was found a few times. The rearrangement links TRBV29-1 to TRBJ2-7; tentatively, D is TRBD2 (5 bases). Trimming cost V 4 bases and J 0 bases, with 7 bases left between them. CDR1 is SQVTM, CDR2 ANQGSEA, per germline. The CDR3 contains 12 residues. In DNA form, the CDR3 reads TGCAGCGTTGCGGGATACTCCTACGAGCAGTACTTC. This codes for CSVAGYSYEQYF.

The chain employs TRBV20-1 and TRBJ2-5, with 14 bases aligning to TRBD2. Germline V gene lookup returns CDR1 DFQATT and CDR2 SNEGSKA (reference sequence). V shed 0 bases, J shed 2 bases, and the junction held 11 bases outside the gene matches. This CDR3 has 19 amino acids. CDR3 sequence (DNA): TGCAGTGCTAGAGATGGCAGACTAGCGGGAGGGAGCCTTCAAGAGACCCAGTACTTC. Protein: CSARDGRLAGGSLQETQYF.

CDR3 coding DNA: TGTGCCAGCAGCTTAATCCCCGCGGGGGGGCTATCACAAGAGACCCAGTACTTC. Translation: CASSLIPAGGLSQETQYF. The chain links TRBV11-2 to TRBJ2-5; 9 bases map to TRBD2. The CDR3 length is 18 residues. J gave up 2 bases and V 2 bases, and 12 bases lay outside the gene matches. Germline CDR1 and CDR2: SGHAT and FQNNGV.

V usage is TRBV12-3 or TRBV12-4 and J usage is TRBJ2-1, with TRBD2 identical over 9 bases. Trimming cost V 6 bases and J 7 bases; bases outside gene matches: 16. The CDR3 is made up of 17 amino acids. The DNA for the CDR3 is TGTGCCAGCAGGCCCCTCGTAGGGACTAGCACAGTAAATGAGCAGTTCTTC. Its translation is CASRPLVGTSTVNEQFF.

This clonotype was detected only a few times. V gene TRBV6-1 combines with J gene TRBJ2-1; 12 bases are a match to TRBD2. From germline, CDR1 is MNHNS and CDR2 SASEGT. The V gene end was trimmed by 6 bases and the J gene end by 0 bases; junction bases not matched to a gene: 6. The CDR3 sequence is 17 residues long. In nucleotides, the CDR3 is TGTGCCAGCAGCCGCACTAGCGGGGGGCTCTCCTACAATGAGCAGTTCTTC. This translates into CASSRTSGGLSYNEQFF.